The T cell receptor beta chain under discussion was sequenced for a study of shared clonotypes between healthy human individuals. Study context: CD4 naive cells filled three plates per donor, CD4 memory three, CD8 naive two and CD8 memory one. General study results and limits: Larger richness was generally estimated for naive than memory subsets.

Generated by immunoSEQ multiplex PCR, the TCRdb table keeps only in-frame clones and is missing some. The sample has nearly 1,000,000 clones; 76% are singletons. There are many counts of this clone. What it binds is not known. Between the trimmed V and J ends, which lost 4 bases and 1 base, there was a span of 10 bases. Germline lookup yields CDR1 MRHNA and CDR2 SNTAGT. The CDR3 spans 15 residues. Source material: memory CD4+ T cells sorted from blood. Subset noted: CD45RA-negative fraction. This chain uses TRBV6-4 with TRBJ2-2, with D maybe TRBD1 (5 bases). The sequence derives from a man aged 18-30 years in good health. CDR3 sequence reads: CASSVQEGNTGELFF. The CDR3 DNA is TGTGCCAGCAGTGTACAGGAAGGGAACACCGGGGAGCTGTTTTTT.